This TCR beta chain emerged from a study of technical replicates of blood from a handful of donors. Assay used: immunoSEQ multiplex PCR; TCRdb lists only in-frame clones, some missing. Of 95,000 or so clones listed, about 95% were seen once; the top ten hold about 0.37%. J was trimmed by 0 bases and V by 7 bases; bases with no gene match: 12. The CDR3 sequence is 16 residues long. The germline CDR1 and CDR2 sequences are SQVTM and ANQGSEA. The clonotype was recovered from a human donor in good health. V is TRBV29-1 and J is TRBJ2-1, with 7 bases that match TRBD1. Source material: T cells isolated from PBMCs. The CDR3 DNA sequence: TGCAGCGCCCGGGACAGACCCTCTAGCTCCTACAATGAGCAGTTCTTC. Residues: CSARDRPSSSYNEQFF.